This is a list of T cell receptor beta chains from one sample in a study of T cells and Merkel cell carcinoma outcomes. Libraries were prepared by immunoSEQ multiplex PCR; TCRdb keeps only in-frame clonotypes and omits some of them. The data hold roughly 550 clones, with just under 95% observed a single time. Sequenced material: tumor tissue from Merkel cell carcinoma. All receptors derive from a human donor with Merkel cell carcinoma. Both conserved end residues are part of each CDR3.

CDR3: CASSLADRTMGETQYF; V: TRBV4-2; J: TRBJ2-5
CDR3: CASSEDGVSSYNEQFF; V: TRBV6-4; J: TRBJ2-1
CDR3: CASSSLLTAATNEKLFF; V: TRBV19; J: TRBJ1-4
CDR3: CASSPTWDHTDTQYF; V: TRBV19; J: TRBJ2-3
CDR3: CASSVEGGGNTIYF; V: TRBV9; J: TRBJ1-3
CDR3: CASIFLAGGPDEQFF; V: TRBV5-1; J: TRBJ2-1
CDR3: CASSSFSGLGYEQYF; V: TRBV11-2; J: TRBJ2-7
CDR3: CAISEEERTGISGELFF; V: TRBV10-3; J: TRBJ2-2
CDR3: CASSLPGGRTEAFF; V: TRBV13; J: TRBJ1-1
CDR3: CASTLTSGNTGELFF; V: TRBV5-6; J: TRBJ2-2
CDR3: CASSYAGIYGYTF; V: TRBV27; J: TRBJ1-2
CDR3: CASSLLATSSYNEQFF; V: TRBV28; J: TRBJ2-1
CDR3: CASSVVPVPNTGELFF; V: TRBV9; J: TRBJ2-2
CDR3: CANSVVPVPNTGELFF; V: TRBV9; J: TRBJ2-2
CDR3: CASSLPEMGIQPQHF; V: TRBV28; J: TRBJ1-5
CDR3: CAVEEQGNMNTEAFF; V: TRBV28; J: TRBJ1-1
CDR3: CASSLVGFEEAFF; V: TRBV5-6; J: TRBJ1-1
CDR3: CAWSSGDSVSTDTQYF; V: TRBV30; J: TRBJ2-3
CDR3: CASRTTGRRRETQYF; V: TRBV5-8; J: TRBJ2-5
CDR3: CAWSGGLAASKRRNEQFF; V: TRBV30; J: TRBJ2-1
CDR3: CASSPGTGPYEQYF; V: TRBV18; J: TRBJ2-7
CDR3: CASSWRLAGSTDTQYF; V: TRBV7-8; J: TRBJ2-3
CDR3: CASSFGGGQQETQYF; V: TRBV7-2; J: TRBJ2-5
CDR3: CASSLDISETYTF; V: TRBV11-2; J: TRBJ1-2
CDR3: CASSSTGWGTEAFF; V: TRBV6-6; J: TRBJ1-1
CDR3: CASSIAPQYNTGELFF; V: TRBV19; J: TRBJ2-2
CDR3: CSVQQGAESQPQHF; V: TRBV29-1; J: TRBJ1-5
CDR3: CASSPWTQQETQYF; V: TRBV4-2; J: TRBJ2-5
CDR3: CASSVANYNEQFF; V: TRBV9; J: TRBJ2-1
CDR3: CASSSLAGGTDTQYF; V: TRBV7-2; J: TRBJ2-3
CDR3: CASSVPGTGDTEAFF; V: TRBV7-9; J: TRBJ1-1
CDR3: CASSSRDEQFF; V: TRBV11-2; J: TRBJ2-1
CDR3: CASSGSVMGNTEAFF; V: TRBV25-1; J: TRBJ1-1
CDR3: CASSHGTGADTEAFF; V: TRBV14; J: TRBJ1-1
CDR3: CASSLGPDRGNQPQHF; V: TRBV7-3; J: TRBJ1-5
CDR3: CAWTENRGGNTEAFF; V: TRBV30; J: TRBJ1-1
CDR3: CASSLRAADTQYF; V: TRBV7-3; J: TRBJ2-3
CDR3: CASSPRKGHEQYF; V: TRBV7-9; J: TRBJ2-7
CDR3: CASSLGGGTDTQYF; V: TRBV28; J: TRBJ2-3
CDR3: CASSLVQGQNTEAFF; V: TRBV7-9; J: TRBJ1-1
CDR3: CASRGQGETQYF; V: TRBV11-3; J: TRBJ2-5
CDR3: CASSLGYENEQFF; V: TRBV27; J: TRBJ2-1
CDR3: CASSEGHKGTSGANVLTF; V: TRBV9; J: TRBJ2-6
CDR3: CASSQGQGNYEQYF; V: TRBV4-1; J: TRBJ2-7
CDR3: CASSPGAWYEQYF; V: TRBV27; J: TRBJ2-7
CDR3: CASRASQGRSTEAFF; V: TRBV28; J: TRBJ1-1
CDR3: CASSSEGVFYGYTF; V: TRBV28; J: TRBJ1-2
CDR3: CACRGLMNTEAFF; V: TRBV19; J: TRBJ1-1
CDR3: CASSLEGTAYNEQFF; V: TRBV7-2; J: TRBJ2-1
CDR3: CATSGPGNTGELFF; V: TRBV15; J: TRBJ2-2
CDR3: CASSIGGNQPQHF; V: TRBV19; J: TRBJ1-5
CDR3: CASRVPGTTLNEQFF; V: TRBV23-1; J: TRBJ2-1
CDR3: CASSDWSQIQETQYF; V: TRBV2; J: TRBJ2-5
CDR3: CASSLDINNEQFF; V: TRBV11-3; J: TRBJ2-1
CDR3: CSAKYNEQFF; V: TRBV20-1; J: TRBJ2-1
CDR3: CASNGRALMGANVLTF; V: TRBV19; J: TRBJ2-6
CDR3: CASSLQIGWRGGRTDTQYF; V: TRBV7-9; J: TRBJ2-3
CDR3: CSVEETSGRFGTQYF; V: TRBV29-1; J: TRBJ2-3
CDR3: CAWTRRQRAWTQYF; V: TRBV30; J: TRBJ2-5
CDR3: CASSTARGSGRADTQYF; V: TRBV19; J: TRBJ2-3